Shown below are 8 T cell receptor beta chains from a single sample sequenced in a study of graft-versus-host responses after intestinal transplantation (dated by TCRdb to about 2021). The library was generated by the immunoSEQ multiplex PCR assay. TCRdb's version of the immuneACCESS table is confined to in-frame rearrangements and falls short of the full clone set. An unresolved V gene accounts for under half of the shortfall where checked; the remainder is of unknown origin. The sample table lists around 96,000 clones, around nine tenths of them with a count of one. The ten top clones hold approximately 16% of the sample. The sample in question was PBMCs, obtained 453 days after intestinal transplant. Source of these receptors: a human patient who received an intestinal transplant, so some T cells may come from the graft donor.

The count of this clone is one. The rearrangement uses TRBV14 and TRBJ2-1; D call uncertain. CDR3 length equals 14 residues. V was cut by 6 bases and J by 14 bases, with 23 bases left in between. The V gene's germline CDR1 is SGHDN and CDR2 FVKESK. The CDR3 nucleotides are TGTGCCAGCAGTCGCCGGGCTAACTCTCGTGGGGAGTTCTTC. It yields the protein CASSRRANSRGEFF.

This chain uses TRBV11-2 with TRBJ2-7; possible D gene TRBD2, 5 bases. Germline loops: CDR1 SGHAT, CDR2 FQNNGV. This CDR3 spans 16 amino acids. Trimming shortened V by 6 bases and J by 0 bases, and 18 bases separated the two germline ends. CDR3 in DNA: TGTGCCAGCAGACCCCACGGGGTCCTAAGCTCCTACGAGCAGTACTTC. This gives the protein CASRPHGVLSSYEQYF.

The count of this clone is one. This sequence joins TRBV19 and TRBJ2-3; no reliable D call. From germline, CDR1 is LNHDA and CDR2 SQIVND (reference sequence). The CDR3 has 13 amino acids. V lost 5 bases and J lost 2, with 8 bases in between. CDR3 sequence (DNA): TGTGCCAGTAGTCTAACAGCCACAGATACGCAGTATTTT. Its protein is CASSLTATDTQYF.

This clone was counted once. The CDR3 DNA sequence: TGTGCCAGCAGCTTAAAGGGCTCTGGGGCCAACGTCCTGACTTTC. Residues: CASSLKGSGANVLTF. The chain links TRBV7-9 to TRBJ2-6; D is unclear. Trimming left V 2 bases short and J 0 bases short, with 5 bases between. The CDR3 loop spans 15 amino acids. Germline V gene sequence: CDR1 SEHNR, CDR2 FQNEAQ (reference sequence).

In DNA form, the CDR3 reads TGTGCCAGCAGTTATAGGCAGGGGGTGGCTGAAGCTTTCTTT. Translated: CASSYRQGVAEAFF. The chain employs TRBV6-5 and TRBJ1-1; 7 nucleotides line up with TRBD1. V lost 3 bases to trimming and J lost 6 bases; unmatched junction nucleotides: 7. Germline-derived CDR1 and CDR2 are MNHEY and SVGAGI. The CDR3 spans 14 residues.

This clone was observed a few times. The rearrangement joins TRBV6-4 to TRBJ2-3; TRBD2 matches at 14 bases. From germline, CDR1 is MRHNA and CDR2 SNTAGT. This CDR3 is built from 16 residues. V was clipped by 4 bases and J by 3 bases; unmatched bases: 3. DNA for the CDR3: TGTGCCAGCAGTGCCGGGACTAGCGGGGGAACAGATACGCAGTATTTT. This gives the protein CASSAGTSGGTDTQYF.

The chain combines TRBV5-1 with TRBJ2-5, with TRBD2 matching 11 bases. In germline, CDR1 is SGHRS, CDR2 YFSETQ. V was clipped by 5 bases and J by 7 bases; unmatched bases: 13. This CDR3 is 16 amino acids long. The CDR3 DNA follows: TGCGCCAGCAGGGACACCGGGACTAGCGGCCTTTGGACCCAGTACTTC. Protein: CASRDTGTSGLWTQYF.

The chain recombines TRBV6-1 with TRBJ1-3; D is possibly TRBD1 (5 bases). Germline CDR1 and CDR2: MNHNS and SASEGT. This CDR3 comprises 14 residues. V was cut by 4 bases and J by 3 bases, with 10 bases left in between. CDR3 nucleotide sequence: TGTGCCAGCAGTGGGTCCGGGGGTGGAAACACCATATATTTT. Translation gives CASSGSGGGNTIYF.